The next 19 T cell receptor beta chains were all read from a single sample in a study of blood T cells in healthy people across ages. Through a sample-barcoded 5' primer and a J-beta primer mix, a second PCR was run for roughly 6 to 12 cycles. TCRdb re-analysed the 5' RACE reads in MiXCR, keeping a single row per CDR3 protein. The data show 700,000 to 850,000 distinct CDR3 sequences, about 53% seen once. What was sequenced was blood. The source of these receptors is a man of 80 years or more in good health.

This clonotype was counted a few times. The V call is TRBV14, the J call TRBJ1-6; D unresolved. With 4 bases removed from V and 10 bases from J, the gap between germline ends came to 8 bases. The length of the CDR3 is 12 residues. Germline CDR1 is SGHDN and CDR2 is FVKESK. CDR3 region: CASSLAGSPLHF. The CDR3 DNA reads TGTGCCAGCAGCCTTGCTGGGTCACCCCTCCACTTT.

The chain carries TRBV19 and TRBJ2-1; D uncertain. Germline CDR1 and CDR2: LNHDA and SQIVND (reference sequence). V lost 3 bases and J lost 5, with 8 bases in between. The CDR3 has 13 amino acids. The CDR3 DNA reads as TGTGCCAGTAGTATTTTACGGGACAATGAGCAGTTCTTC. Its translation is CASSILRDNEQFF.

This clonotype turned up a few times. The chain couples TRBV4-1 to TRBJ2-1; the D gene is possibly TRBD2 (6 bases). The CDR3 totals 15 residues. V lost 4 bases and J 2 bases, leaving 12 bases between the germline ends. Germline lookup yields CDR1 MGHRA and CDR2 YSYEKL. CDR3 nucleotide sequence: TGCGCCAGCAGCCCGTCGGGACTTCCCTACAATGAGCAGTTCTTC. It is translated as CASSPSGLPYNEQFF.

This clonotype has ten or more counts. DNA for the CDR3: TGTGCCAGCAGTTTGAGTGGCACAGATACGCAGTATTTT. It specifies CASSLSGTDTQYF. This sequence joins TRBV7-3 and TRBJ2-3; D is ambiguous. Germline loops: CDR1 SGHTA, CDR2 FQGTGA. Trimming cost V 6 bases and J 1 base, with 8 bases left between them. CDR3 length: 13 residues.

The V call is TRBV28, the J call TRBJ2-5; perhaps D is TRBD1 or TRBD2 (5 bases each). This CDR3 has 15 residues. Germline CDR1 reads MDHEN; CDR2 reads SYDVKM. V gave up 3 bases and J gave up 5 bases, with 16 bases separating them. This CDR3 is CASSFPGPSGETQYF. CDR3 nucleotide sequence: TGTGCCAGCAGTTTCCCGGGACCTTCAGGGGAGACCCAGTACTTC.

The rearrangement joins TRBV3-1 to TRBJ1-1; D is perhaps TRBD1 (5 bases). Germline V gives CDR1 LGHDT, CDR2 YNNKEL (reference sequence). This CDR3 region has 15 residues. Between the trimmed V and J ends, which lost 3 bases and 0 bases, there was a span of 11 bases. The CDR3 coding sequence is TGTGCCAGCAGCCAGGGCAGGGCCCTGAACACTGAAGCTTTCTTT. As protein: CASSQGRALNTEAFF. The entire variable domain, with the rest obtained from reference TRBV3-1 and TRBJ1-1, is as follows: DTAVSQTPKYLVTQMGNDKSIKCEQNLGHDTMYWYKQDSKKFLKIMFSYNNKELIINETVPNRFSPKSPDKAHLNLHINSLELGDSAVYFCASSQGRALNTEAFFGQGTRLTVV.

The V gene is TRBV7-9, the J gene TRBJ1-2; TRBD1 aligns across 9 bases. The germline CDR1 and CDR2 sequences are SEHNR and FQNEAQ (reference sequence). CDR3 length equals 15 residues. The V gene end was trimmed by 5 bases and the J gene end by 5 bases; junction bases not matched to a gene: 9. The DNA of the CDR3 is TGTGCCAGCAGCCCACAGGGGGCAGGGTTTTATGGCTACACCTTC. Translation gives CASSPQGAGFYGYTF.

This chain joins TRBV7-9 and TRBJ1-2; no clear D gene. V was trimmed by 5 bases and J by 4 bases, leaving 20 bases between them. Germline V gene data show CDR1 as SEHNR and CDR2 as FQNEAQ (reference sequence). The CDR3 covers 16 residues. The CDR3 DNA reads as TGTGCCAGCAGCCCCCCGCAGATCCTCGACCCCTATGGCTACACCTTC. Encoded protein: CASSPPQILDPYGYTF. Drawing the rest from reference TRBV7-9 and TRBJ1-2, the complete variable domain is DTGVSQNPRHKITKRGQNVTFRCDPISEHNRLYWYRQTLGQGPEFLTYFQNEAQLEKSRLLSDRFSAERPKGSFSTLEIQRTEQGDSAMYLCASSPPQILDPYGYTFGSGTRLTVV.

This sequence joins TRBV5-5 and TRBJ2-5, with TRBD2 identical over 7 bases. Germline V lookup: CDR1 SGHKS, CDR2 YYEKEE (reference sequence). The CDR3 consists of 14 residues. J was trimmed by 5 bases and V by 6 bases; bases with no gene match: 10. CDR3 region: CASTAGVSGETQYF. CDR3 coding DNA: TGTGCCAGCACGGCGGGAGTCAGCGGGGAGACCCAGTACTTC. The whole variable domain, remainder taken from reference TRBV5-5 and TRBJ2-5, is DAGVTQSPTHLIKTRGQQVTLRCSPISGHKSVSWYQQVLGQGPQFIFQYYEKEERGRGNFPDRFSARQFPNYSSELNVNALLLGDSALYLCASTAGVSGETQYFGPGTRLLVL.

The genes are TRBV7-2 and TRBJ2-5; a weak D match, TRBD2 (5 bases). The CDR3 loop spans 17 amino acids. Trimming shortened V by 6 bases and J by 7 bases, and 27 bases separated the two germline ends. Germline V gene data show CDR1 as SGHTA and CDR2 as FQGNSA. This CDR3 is CASRKQTGVRTLGTQYF. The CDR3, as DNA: TGTGCCAGCAGAAAACAGACCGGGGTCCGCACGTTAGGGACCCAGTACTTC.

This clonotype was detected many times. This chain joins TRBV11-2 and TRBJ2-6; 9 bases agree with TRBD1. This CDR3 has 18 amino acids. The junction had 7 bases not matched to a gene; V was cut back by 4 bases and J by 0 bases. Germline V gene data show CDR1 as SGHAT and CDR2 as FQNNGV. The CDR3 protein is CASSSRGTGNSGANVLTF. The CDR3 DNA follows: TGTGCCAGCAGCTCTCGGGGGACAGGGAACTCTGGGGCCAACGTCCTGACTTTC.

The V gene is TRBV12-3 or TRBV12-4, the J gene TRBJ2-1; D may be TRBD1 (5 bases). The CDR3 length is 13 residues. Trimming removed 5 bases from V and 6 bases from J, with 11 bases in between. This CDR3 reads CASSVWGANEQFF. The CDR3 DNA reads TGTGCCAGCAGTGTTTGGGGCGCCAATGAGCAGTTCTTC.

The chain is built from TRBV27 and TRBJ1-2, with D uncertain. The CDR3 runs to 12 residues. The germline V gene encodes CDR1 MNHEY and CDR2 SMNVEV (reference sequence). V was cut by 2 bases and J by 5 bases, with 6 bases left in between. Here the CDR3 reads CASSLNPYGYTF. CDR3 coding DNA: TGTGCCAGCAGTTTAAATCCTTATGGCTACACCTTC.

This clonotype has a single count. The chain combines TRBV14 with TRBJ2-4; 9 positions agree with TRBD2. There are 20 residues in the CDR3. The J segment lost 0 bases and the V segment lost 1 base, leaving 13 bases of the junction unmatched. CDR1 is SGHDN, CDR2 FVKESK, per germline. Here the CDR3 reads CASSQALLREGGLAKNIQYF. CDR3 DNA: TGTGCCAGCAGCCAAGCACTTTTGCGGGAGGGTGGACTAGCCAAAAACATTCAGTACTTC.

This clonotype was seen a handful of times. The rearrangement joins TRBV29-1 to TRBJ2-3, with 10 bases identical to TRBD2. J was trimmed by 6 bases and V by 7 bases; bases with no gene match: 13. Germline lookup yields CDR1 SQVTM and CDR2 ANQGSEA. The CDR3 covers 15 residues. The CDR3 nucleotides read TGCAGCGCCCCCCTAGCGGGAGATGCGGTGGATACGCAGTATTTT. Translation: CSAPLAGDAVDTQYF.

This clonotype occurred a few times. Written as DNA, the CDR3 is TGCAGTGTATTTTCGGAGGCCGGGAGTAGGAATGAGCAGTTCTTC. Its translation: CSVFSEAGSRNEQFF. The V gene is TRBV20-1, the J gene TRBJ2-1; perhaps TRBD2 as D (6 bases). Trimming left V 7 bases short and J 7 bases short, with 23 bases between. Germline lookup yields CDR1 DFQATT and CDR2 SNEGSKA (reference sequence). This CDR3 comprises 15 residues.

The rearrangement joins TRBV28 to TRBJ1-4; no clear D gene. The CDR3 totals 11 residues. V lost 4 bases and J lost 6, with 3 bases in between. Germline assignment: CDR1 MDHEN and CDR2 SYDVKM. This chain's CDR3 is CASSWDEKLFF. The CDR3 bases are TGTGCCAGCAGTTGGGATGAAAAACTGTTTTTT. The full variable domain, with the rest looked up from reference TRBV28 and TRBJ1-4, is DVKVTQSSRYLVKRTGEKVFLECVQDMDHENMFWYRQDPGLGLRLIYFSYDVKMKEKGDIPEGYSVSREKKERFSLILESASTNQTSMYLCASSWDEKLFFGSGTQLSVL.

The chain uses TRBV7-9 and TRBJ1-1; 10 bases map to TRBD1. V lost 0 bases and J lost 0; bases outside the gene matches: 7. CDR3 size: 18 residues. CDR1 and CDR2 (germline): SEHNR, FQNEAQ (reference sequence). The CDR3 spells CASSLARDRGVMNTEAFF. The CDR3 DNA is TGTGCCAGCAGCTTAGCGCGGGACAGGGGTGTAATGAACACTGAAGCTTTCTTT.

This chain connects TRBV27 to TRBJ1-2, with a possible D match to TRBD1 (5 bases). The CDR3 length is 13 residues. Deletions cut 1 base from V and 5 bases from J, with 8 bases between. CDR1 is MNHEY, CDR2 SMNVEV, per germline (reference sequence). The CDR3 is CASSLLAGYGYTF. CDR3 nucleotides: TGTGCCAGCAGTTTATTGGCAGGGTATGGCTACACCTTC.